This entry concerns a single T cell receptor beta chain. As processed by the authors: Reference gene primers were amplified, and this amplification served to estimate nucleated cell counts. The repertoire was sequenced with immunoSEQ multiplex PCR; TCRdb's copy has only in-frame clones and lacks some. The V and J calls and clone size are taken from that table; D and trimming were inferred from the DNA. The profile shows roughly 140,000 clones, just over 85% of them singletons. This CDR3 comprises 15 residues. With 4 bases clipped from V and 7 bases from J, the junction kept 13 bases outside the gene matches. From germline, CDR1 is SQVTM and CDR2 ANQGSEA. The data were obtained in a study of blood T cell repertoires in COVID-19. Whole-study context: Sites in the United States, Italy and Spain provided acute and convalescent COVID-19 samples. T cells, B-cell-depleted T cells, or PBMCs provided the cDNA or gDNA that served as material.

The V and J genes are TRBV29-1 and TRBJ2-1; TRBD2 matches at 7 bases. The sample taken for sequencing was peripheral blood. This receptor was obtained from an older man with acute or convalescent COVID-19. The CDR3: CSVGGIGLVGNEQFF. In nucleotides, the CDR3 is TGCAGCGTTGGGGGTATTGGACTAGTGGGTAATGAGCAGTTCTTC.